This T cell receptor (beta chain) was documented in a study of blood T cell repertoires in COVID-19 (dated by TCRdb to the early 2020s). For the wider study: Samples from collaborators originated in the United States, Italy and Spain and spanned both the acute and convalescent phases of COVID-19. Where available, HLA class I and class II types were obtained from metadata supplied by the sample provider rather than from assay-based typing. A de-identified subject ID, COVID-19 status, age in years and sex were almost always included in the sample metadata. The prospective study material was composed of cDNA or gDNA derived from T cells, B-cell-depleted T cells, or PBMCs. The samples were drawn from the first 160 participants of the ongoing ImmuneRACE study and from 1,254 subjects provided by 6 global collaborators. The repertoires were released in a freely available public database meant as a resource for research on the immune response to SARS-CoV-2. The dataset comprised deeply sampled blood TCRbeta repertoires from subjects exposed to, actively infected with, or recovered from COVID-19. Results the study describes overall, beyond this receptor: The amount of clinical and demographic metadata varied by source and participant and was provided uncurated.

TCRbeta CDR3 regions were amplified from genomic DNA using the immunoSEQ Assay, a bias-controlled multiplex PCR. Processing in the source paper ran as follows. The number of nucleated cells in each sample was estimated from the amplification of reference gene primers within the assay. To quantify the absolute abundance of each unique TCRbeta CDR3 rearrangement, sequence reads were collapsed and filtered. For each sample, productive Simpson clonality was calculated by taking the square root of Simpson's diversity index across productive rearrangements. TCRdb stores this immuneACCESS table with in-frame sequences only. Part of the clones is absent; in the studies checked, under half of the shortfall reflects unresolved V genes, and no reason is known for the rest. V and J calls and clone size are given by that table; D and trimming were obtained from the DNA. In this sample the table shows some 200,000 clones, about 89% of which occur a single time. The ten largest clones take up roughly 0.77% of the sample.

The CDR3 covers 15 residues, taking in both the cysteine and the phenylalanine. CDR3 DNA is the only sequence kept; it has 45 bases, read in frame from the first base. The germline V gene provides CDR1 MDHEN and CDR2 SYDVKM. V loses 4 bases, J loses 4 bases, and the germline ends lie 17 bases apart. Participants in the prospective study were aged about 18 to 89 years, lived in some 24 United States geographic areas, and enrolled through a virtual design. In the prospective study, cohorts were assigned on the basis of participant-reported clinical history obtained from a screening survey and a study questionnaire. For ImmuneRACE Cohort 3, a participant was defined as recovered based on two consecutive negative NP/OP PCR tests, clearance by a healthcare professional, or resolution of symptoms. Mobile phlebotomists in the prospective study collected whole blood, serum and a nasopharyngeal or oropharyngeal swab from every participant. Participants in the prospective study had the option to provide additional blood draws and questionnaires over an approximately 2-month period. Before DNA extraction, prospective study blood samples were shipped either frozen or at room temperature.

For this clone: No cognate antigen has been identified for it. Base qualities are missing; no much larger clone stands one base away.

The receptor was derived from a young woman who had recovered from COVID-19. The chain is encoded by TRBV28 joined to TRBJ2-7; the D gene is perhaps TRBD2, from 6 matching bases. Material for sequencing was PBMCs or T cells enriched from blood (not recorded which). The sequence in DNA is TGTGCCAGCAGTTCCTCCGGGACTGGACTATACGAGCAGTACTTC. Translated, it reads CASSSSGTGLYEQYF.